The clone carrying this TCR beta chain has more than one count but fewer than ten. These data originate in a study of molecular identifiers for immune sequencing clone quantification. MiXCR was run by TCRdb on the PCR reads, yielding one entry per CDR3 protein. Of roughly 630,000 distinct CDR3 sequences detected, approximately 24% appear once; the ten largest clones hold 0.7% to 0.95%. Germline assignment: CDR1 SGDLS and CDR2 YYNGEE. The CDR3 has 14 residues. Trimming pared 0 bases from V and 9 bases from J, leaving 10 bases between. The sequenced material came from naive CD8+ T cells from blood, with Jurkat cell RNA spiked in. The subset was: FACS-sorted CD8+CD4-CCR7+CD45RA+ naive T cells. The clonotype comes from a human donor in good health. Some libraries in this study had Jurkat cell RNA spiked in. The chain joins TRBV9 to TRBJ2-6; D is unclear. CDR3 sequence: CASSVDVQSNVLTF. CDR3 DNA: TGTGCCAGCAGCGTAGACGTGCAAAGCAACGTCCTGACTTTC.